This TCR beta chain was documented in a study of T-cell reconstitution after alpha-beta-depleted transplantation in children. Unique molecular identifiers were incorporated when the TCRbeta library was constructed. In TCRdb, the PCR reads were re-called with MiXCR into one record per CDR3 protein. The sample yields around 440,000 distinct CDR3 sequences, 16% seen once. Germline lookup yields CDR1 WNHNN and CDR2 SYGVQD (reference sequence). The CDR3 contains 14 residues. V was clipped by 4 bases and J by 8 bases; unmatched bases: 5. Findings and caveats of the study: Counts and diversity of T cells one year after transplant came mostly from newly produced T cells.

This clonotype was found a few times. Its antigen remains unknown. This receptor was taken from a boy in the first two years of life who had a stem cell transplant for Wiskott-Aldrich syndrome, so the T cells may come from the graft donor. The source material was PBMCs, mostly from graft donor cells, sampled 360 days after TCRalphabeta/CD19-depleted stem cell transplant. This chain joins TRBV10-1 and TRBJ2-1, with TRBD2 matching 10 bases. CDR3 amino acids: CASSGRLAGDEQFF. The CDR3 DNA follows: TGCGCCAGCAGTGGGAGACTAGCGGGCGATGAGCAGTTCTTC.